Listed below are T cell receptor beta chains from one sample, sequenced in a study of T-cell memory formation after mild COVID-19. TCRdb called the 5' RACE reads again in MiXCR, with one record for every CDR3 protein. The sample has about 290,000 distinct CDR3 sequences; approximately 15% are singletons. The sequenced sample consisted of PBMCs or a T cell subset sorted from them (not recorded which). Receptors were obtained from a man aged 18 to 29 who had mild COVID-19 (a few samples of this study predate the infection). Cell type and time point are not known. CDR3s include the opening cysteine and the closing phenylalanine or tryptophan. The D gene is left open where the match is weak. The size of a clone is reported for some rows only, either as once, few or many, or as a class for expanded clones.

V gene: TRBV7-9; D gene: TRBD1; J gene: TRBJ2-5; clone size: .; CDR3 protein: CASRRDSGETQYF; CDR3 DNA: TGTGCCAGCAGACGGGACAGCGGAGAGACCCAGTACTTC
V gene: TRBV12-3/TRBV12-4; D gene: TRBD1; J gene: TRBJ2-4; clone size: many; CDR3 protein: CASSPPRRTGGAKNIQYF; CDR3 DNA: TGTGCCAGCAGTCCTCCCCGTCGGACAGGGGGAGCCAAAAACATTCAGTACTTC
V gene: TRBV5-4; D gene: .; J gene: TRBJ2-1; clone size: .; CDR3 protein: CASSLPGRNEQFF; CDR3 DNA: TGTGCCAGCAGCTTGCCAGGGCGCAATGAGCAGTTCTTC
V gene: TRBV4-1; D gene: .; J gene: TRBJ2-7; clone size: few; CDR3 protein: CASSRDLSSYEQYF; CDR3 DNA: TGCGCCAGCAGCCGGGACTTGAGCTCCTACGAGCAGTACTTC
V gene: TRBV10-3; D gene: .; J gene: TRBJ2-5; clone size: once; CDR3 protein: CAISDSRGGETQYF; CDR3 DNA: TGTGCCATCAGTGATTCCCGGGGAGGAGAGACCCAGTACTTC
V gene: TRBV12-3/TRBV12-4; D gene: .; J gene: TRBJ2-1; clone size: few; CDR3 protein: CASSSSKYNEQFF; CDR3 DNA: TGTGCCAGCTCCTCTTCTAAGTACAATGAGCAGTTCTTC
V gene: TRBV4-2; D gene: .; J gene: TRBJ2-5; clone size: .; CDR3 protein: CASSQDDGGPGETQYF; CDR3 DNA: TGTGCCAGCAGCCAAGATGACGGGGGGCCGGGTGAGACCCAGTACTTC
V gene: TRBV20-1; D gene: TRBD1; J gene: TRBJ2-5; clone size: .; CDR3 protein: CSANRQGGLETQYF; CDR3 DNA: TGCAGTGCTAACCGACAGGGGGGGTTGGAGACCCAGTACTTC
V gene: TRBV27; D gene: TRBD1; J gene: TRBJ2-7; clone size: .; CDR3 protein: CASSPGQGLNEQYF; CDR3 DNA: TGTGCCAGCAGTCCCGGACAGGGTCTCAACGAGCAGTACTTC
V gene: TRBV5-6; D gene: .; J gene: TRBJ1-2; clone size: .; CDR3 protein: CASSLQDTNYGYTF; CDR3 DNA: TGTGCCAGCAGCTTACAGGATACTAACTATGGCTACACCTTC
V gene: TRBV10-3; D gene: .; J gene: TRBJ2-1; clone size: .; CDR3 protein: CAIRDPNNEQFF; CDR3 DNA: TGTGCCATCAGGGACCCCAACAATGAGCAGTTCTTC
V gene: TRBV7-2; D gene: .; J gene: TRBJ2-2; clone size: many; CDR3 protein: CASSFYGPNYRGGELFF; CDR3 DNA: TGTGCCAGCAGCTTTTATGGTCCGAACTACCGTGGGGGGGAGCTGTTTTTT
V gene: TRBV4-1; D gene: .; J gene: TRBJ2-7; clone size: .; CDR3 protein: CASRPSNASGSYEQYF; CDR3 DNA: TGCGCCAGCAGACCGAGTAACGCCAGTGGCTCCTACGAGCAGTACTTC
V gene: TRBV7-3; D gene: .; J gene: TRBJ2-3; clone size: few; CDR3 protein: CASSGPGAGSTDTQYF; CDR3 DNA: TGTGCCAGCAGCGGGCCCGGGGCAGGGTCGACAGATACGCAGTATTTT
V gene: TRBV6-5; D gene: .; J gene: TRBJ1-3; clone size: .; CDR3 protein: CASSQMGGLGNTIYF; CDR3 DNA: TGTGCCAGCAGCCAAATGGGGGGATTGGGAAACACCATATATTTT
V gene: TRBV20-1; D gene: .; J gene: TRBJ1-1; clone size: few; CDR3 protein: CSAANEGPNTEAFF; CDR3 DNA: TGCAGTGCTGCTAATGAGGGGCCGAACACTGAAGCTTTCTTT
V gene: TRBV25-1; D gene: TRBD1; J gene: TRBJ1-1; clone size: few; CDR3 protein: CASSGQGATEAFF; CDR3 DNA: TGTGCCAGCAGTGGACAGGGGGCGACTGAAGCTTTCTTT
V gene: TRBV20-1; D gene: .; J gene: TRBJ2-1; clone size: few; CDR3 protein: CSASGADSYNEQFF; CDR3 DNA: TGCAGTGCTAGTGGGGCGGACTCCTACAATGAGCAGTTCTTC
V gene: TRBV10-1; D gene: .; J gene: TRBJ2-3; clone size: few; CDR3 protein: CASSNKPTDTQYF; CDR3 DNA: TGCGCCAGCAGTAACAAGCCCACAGATACGCAGTATTTT
V gene: TRBV3-1; D gene: TRBD1; J gene: TRBJ1-5; clone size: .; CDR3 protein: CASSSDRVQPQHF; CDR3 DNA: TGTGCCAGCAGCTCCGACAGGGTTCAGCCCCAGCATTTT
V gene: TRBV7-2; D gene: TRBD1; J gene: TRBJ2-2; clone size: few; CDR3 protein: CASSLGGTVPGELFF; CDR3 DNA: TGTGCCAGCAGCTTAGGGGGGACAGTCCCGGGGGAGCTGTTTTTT
V gene: TRBV5-1; D gene: .; J gene: TRBJ2-7; clone size: .; CDR3 protein: CASSSELGDYEQYF; CDR3 DNA: TGCGCCAGCAGCTCGGAGCTAGGGGACTACGAGCAGTACTTC
V gene: TRBV11-3; D gene: TRBD2; J gene: TRBJ2-3; clone size: few; CDR3 protein: CASSRTSGSSTDTQYF; CDR3 DNA: TGTGCCAGCAGCCGGACTAGCGGTTCTAGCACAGATACGCAGTATTTT
V gene: TRBV7-8; D gene: TRBD1; J gene: TRBJ2-4; clone size: few; CDR3 protein: CASSLTGAKNIQYF; CDR3 DNA: TGTGCCAGCAGCTTGACAGGGGCCAAAAACATTCAGTACTTC
V gene: TRBV5-4; D gene: .; J gene: TRBJ2-5; clone size: .; CDR3 protein: CASSLGSGMGETQYF; CDR3 DNA: TGTGCCAGCAGCTTGGGGTCTGGGATGGGAGAGACCCAGTACTTC
V gene: TRBV11-2; D gene: .; J gene: TRBJ2-1; clone size: few; CDR3 protein: CASSSSGQEQFF; CDR3 DNA: TGTGCCAGCAGCTCCTCCGGACAGGAGCAGTTCTTC
V gene: TRBV5-1; D gene: TRBD1; J gene: TRBJ1-6; clone size: once; CDR3 protein: CASSRTGFNSPLHF; CDR3 DNA: TGCGCCAGCAGCAGGACAGGGTTTAATTCACCCCTCCACTTT
V gene: TRBV18; D gene: .; J gene: TRBJ1-5; clone size: .; CDR3 protein: CASSLQADSNQPQHF; CDR3 DNA: TGTGCCAGCTCATTGCAGGCTGATAGCAATCAGCCCCAGCATTTT
V gene: TRBV5-1; D gene: .; J gene: TRBJ2-6; clone size: few; CDR3 protein: CASSPRTVPWERANVLTF; CDR3 DNA: TGCGCCAGCAGCCCACGGACAGTCCCTTGGGAAAGGGCCAACGTCCTGACTTTC
V gene: TRBV29-1; D gene: TRBD1; J gene: TRBJ2-3; clone size: .; CDR3 protein: CSVTDRGPTDTQYF; CDR3 DNA: TGCAGCGTCACGGACAGGGGGCCCACAGATACGCAGTATTTT
V gene: TRBV7-2; D gene: TRBD1; J gene: TRBJ1-5; clone size: many; CDR3 protein: CASSWTGGAQHF; CDR3 DNA: TGTGCCAGCAGCTGGACAGGGGGAGCCCAGCATTTT
V gene: TRBV29-1; D gene: TRBD2; J gene: TRBJ2-1; clone size: .; CDR3 protein: CSVSSGGASSYNEQFF; CDR3 DNA: TGCAGCGTCTCGAGCGGGGGGGCTTCCTCCTACAATGAGCAGTTCTTC
V gene: TRBV7-9; D gene: .; J gene: TRBJ1-2; clone size: few; CDR3 protein: CASSLEGVSYGYTF; CDR3 DNA: TGTGCCAGCAGCTTAGAGGGGGTTAGCTATGGCTACACCTTC
V gene: TRBV6-6; D gene: .; J gene: TRBJ2-7; clone size: few; CDR3 protein: CASSDPWGRETYEQYF; CDR3 DNA: TGTGCCAGCAGTGACCCTTGGGGGAGAGAGACCTACGAGCAGTACTTC
V gene: TRBV9; D gene: .; J gene: TRBJ1-2; clone size: few; CDR3 protein: CASSADGWLSVKGYTF; CDR3 DNA: TGTGCCAGCAGCGCGGACGGTTGGTTGTCTGTTAAGGGCTACACCTTC
V gene: TRBV14; D gene: TRBD2; J gene: TRBJ2-2; clone size: .; CDR3 protein: CASSHGSVWASGPGGGGELFF; CDR3 DNA: TGTGCCAGCAGCCACGGATCCGTCTGGGCTAGCGGGCCCGGGGGTGGCGGGGAGCTGTTTTTT
V gene: TRBV5-1; D gene: TRBD2; J gene: TRBJ2-3; clone size: few; CDR3 protein: CASSLGAGGLTSTDTQYF; CDR3 DNA: TGCGCCAGCAGCTTAGGAGCGGGGGGCCTGACTAGCACAGATACGCAGTATTTT
V gene: TRBV4-3; D gene: .; J gene: TRBJ1-1; clone size: few; CDR3 protein: CASSQDGHWNTEAFF; CDR3 DNA: TGCGCCAGCAGCCAAGATGGCCATTGGAACACTGAAGCTTTCTTT
V gene: TRBV5-1; D gene: TRBD2; J gene: TRBJ2-1; clone size: .; CDR3 protein: CASSPRTSGGADEQFF; CDR3 DNA: TGCGCCAGCAGCCCTCGGACTAGCGGGGGGGCGGATGAGCAGTTCTTC
V gene: TRBV6-2/TRBV6-3; D gene: .; J gene: TRBJ1-5; clone size: few; CDR3 protein: CASSYKGNRPQHF; CDR3 DNA: TGTGCCAGCAGTTACAAAGGGAACCGACCCCAGCATTTT
V gene: TRBV4-3; D gene: .; J gene: TRBJ1-2; clone size: .; CDR3 protein: CASSQQHGGPYGYTF; CDR3 DNA: TGCGCCAGCAGCCAACAACACGGCGGCCCTTATGGCTACACCTTC
V gene: TRBV27; D gene: .; J gene: TRBJ2-7; clone size: .; CDR3 protein: CASSIYGGTYEQYF; CDR3 DNA: TGTGCCAGCAGTATATACGGGGGAACCTACGAGCAGTACTTC
V gene: TRBV7-9; D gene: .; J gene: TRBJ2-6; clone size: .; CDR3 protein: CASSLYDAGANVLTF; CDR3 DNA: TGTGCCAGCAGCTTATATGACGCTGGGGCCAACGTCCTGACTTTC
V gene: TRBV4-2; D gene: .; J gene: TRBJ2-5; clone size: .; CDR3 protein: CASSQRALWEETQYF; CDR3 DNA: TGTGCCAGCAGCCAACGGGCCCTCTGGGAAGAGACCCAGTACTTC
V gene: TRBV29-1; D gene: .; J gene: TRBJ2-3; clone size: .; CDR3 protein: CSVRTLDTQYF; CDR3 DNA: TGCAGCGTTAGGACCCTAGATACGCAGTATTTT
V gene: TRBV19; D gene: .; J gene: TRBJ2-5; clone size: .; CDR3 protein: CASSPLDQNHETQYF; CDR3 DNA: TGTGCCAGTAGTCCTCTGGACCAGAACCACGAGACCCAGTACTTC
V gene: TRBV2; D gene: .; J gene: TRBJ2-1; clone size: .; CDR3 protein: CASMRGTEQFF; CDR3 DNA: TGTGCCAGCATGAGGGGAACTGAGCAGTTCTTC
V gene: TRBV6-5; D gene: .; J gene: TRBJ1-1; clone size: .; CDR3 protein: CASRPGLVTEAFF; CDR3 DNA: TGTGCCAGCAGACCAGGGTTGGTCACTGAAGCTTTCTTT
V gene: TRBV7-3; D gene: .; J gene: TRBJ2-1; clone size: .; CDR3 protein: CASSPGDGYHPYNEQFF; CDR3 DNA: TGTGCCAGCAGCCCCGGGGACGGCTACCACCCCTACAATGAGCAGTTCTTC